Detailed here is one T cell receptor (beta chain). The record originates from a study of preoperative IRX-2 immunotherapy in early breast cancer. Per the germline V gene, CDR1 is MNHNS and CDR2 is SASEGT. V shed 2 bases and J 2 bases; nucleotides not matched to a gene: 1. CDR3 length: 14 amino acids. Treatment in this sample: preoperative locoregional IRX-2 cytokine immunotherapy. Preoperative locoregional IRX-2 cytokine immunotherapy was tested in the phase Ib source study. TCRdb keeps only in-frame clones here, not all; method: immunoSEQ multiplex PCR. The profile shows about 62,000 clones, approximately 94% of them singletons.

V usage is TRBV6-1 and J usage is TRBJ2-7; 9 nucleotides agree with TRBD2. Sample acquisition took place from a patient treated with IRX-2 immunotherapy. The TCR originated in a human donor with breast cancer. The CDR3 DNA sequence: TGTGCCAGCAGTGAACGCGGGAGGGCCTACGAGCAGTACTTC. It is translated as CASSERGRAYEQYF.